The TCR beta chain under discussion was sequenced for a study of blood T cell repertoires in COVID-19. Study-wide background: From the United States, Italy and Spain came samples of acute and convalescent COVID-19. Sources were T cells, B-cell-depleted T cells, or PBMCs; the material itself was cDNA or gDNA.

Trimming stripped 2 bases from V and 6 bases from J, with 4 bases between. The CDR3 extends over 12 amino acids. Enrolled during active infection, Seattle patients were then followed longitudinally. Authors' data handling: From reference gene primer amplification, estimates of nucleated cell counts were derived. The protocol was immunoSEQ multiplex PCR, while the TCRdb copy is restricted to in-frame clones and leaves out a portion. D and trimming come from the DNA, and the V and J calls and clone size come from that table. The table has about 370,000 clones, around 87% seen once; the top ten hold roughly 10%.

This sequence originates from a woman younger than 45 with COVID-19, enrolled during active disease. This chain uses TRBV12-3 or TRBV12-4 with TRBJ2-2; D is unresolved. Material for sequencing was peripheral blood. CDR3 region: CASSLNSGELFF. The CDR3 nucleotides read TGTGCCAGCAGTTTAAACTCCGGGGAGCTGTTTTTT.